The rows below give T cell receptor beta chains drawn from one sample of a study of cytomegalovirus exposure and HLA in healthy donors. TCRdb keeps only in-frame clones here, not all; method: immunoSEQ multiplex PCR. Of about 63,000 clones listed, roughly nine tenths are singletons. Sequencing input: PBMCs. The receptors were gathered from a woman younger than 30 in good health and CMV-seronegative. Each CDR3 is given with its conserved first and last residue. D genes are given only for firm matches. Some rows have no size entry. The others give once, few or many, or a class for an expanded clone.

TRBJ2-1	TRBV19	TRBD2	NA	CASSWQPLTSGAYNEQFF	TGTGCCAGTAGTTGGCAGCCCCTGACTAGCGGGGCCTACAATGAGCAGTTCTTC
TRBJ2-5	TRBV18	TRBD1	NA	CASSSGQEETQYF	TGTGCCAGCTCCTCGGGACAGGAAGAGACCCAGTACTTC
TRBJ1-1	TRBV6-1	NA	once	CASAEGRRTEAFF	TGTGCCAGCGCGGAGGGGCGGAGAACTGAAGCTTTCTTT
TRBJ1-2	TRBV5-1	NA	NA	CASSLAGSYYGYTF	TGCGCCAGCAGCTTGGCGGGGTCCTACTATGGCTACACCTTC
TRBJ1-2	TRBV7-9	NA	NA	CASTKIRGNYGYTF	TGTGCCAGCACCAAAATACGGGGGAACTATGGCTACACCTTC
TRBJ1-2	TRBV7-9	NA	NA	CASSLVLGRAHGYTF	TGTGCCAGCAGCTTAGTTTTGGGCAGGGCCCATGGCTACACCTTC
TRBJ2-7	TRBV5-1	TRBD1	NA	CASPRGTGNEQYF	TGCGCCAGCCCGAGGGGGACAGGGAACGAGCAGTACTTC
TRBJ2-5	TRBV4-1	NA	NA	CASSWAGTDPETQYF	TGCGCCAGCAGCTGGGCGGGGACAGACCCAGAGACCCAGTACTTC
TRBJ2-7	TRBV10-1	TRBD2	NA	CARGPSGGVYEQYF	TGCGCCAGAGGCCCTAGCGGGGGGGTCTACGAGCAGTACTTC
TRBJ2-7	TRBV18	TRBD1	NA	CASSQGTALIPSYEQYF	TGTGCCAGCTCACAAGGGACAGCCTTAATCCCCTCCTACGAGCAGTACTTC
TRBJ2-1	TRBV6-6	TRBD1	NA	CASSYRDSYNEQFF	TGTGCCAGCAGTTACCGGGACAGTTACAATGAGCAGTTCTTC
TRBJ1-2	TRBV7-8	NA	NA	CASSWGGQGTDGYTF	TGTGCCAGCAGTTGGGGGGGGCAGGGAACAGATGGCTACACCTTC
TRBJ2-7	TRBV28	NA	NA	CASSQTGYEQYF	TGTGCCAGCAGTCAGACAGGCTACGAGCAGTACTTC
TRBJ2-1	TRBV10-3	TRBD2	NA	CAISAGTSVHGTYNEQFF	TGTGCCATCAGTGCCGGGACTAGCGTTCACGGCACCTACAATGAGCAGTTCTTC
TRBJ2-7	TRBV6-4	TRBD1	NA	CASSDGTGPTYEQYF	TGTGCCAGCAGTGACGGGACAGGGCCCACCTACGAGCAGTACTTC
TRBJ2-1	TRBV7-2	NA	NA	CASSGRLAAHEQFF	TGTGCCAGCAGCGGCCGCTTAGCCGCCCATGAGCAGTTCTTC
TRBJ1-5	TRBV28	NA	NA	CASSFRREGDNQPQHF	TGTGCCAGCAGTTTCAGGAGAGAAGGGGACAATCAGCCCCAGCATTTT
TRBJ2-6	TRBV27	NA	NA	CASRWGGAGWGSGANVLTF	TGTGCCAGCAGGTGGGGGGGGGCAGGATGGGGATCTGGGGCCAACGTCCTGACTTTC
TRBJ2-5	TRBV2	NA	NA	CASSESQWEGVTTQYF	TGTGCCAGCAGTGAAAGCCAGTGGGAGGGGGTCACGACCCAGTACTTC
TRBJ2-1	TRBV9	TRBD1	NA	CASSVVGTGGYEQFF	TGTGCCAGCAGCGTAGTTGGGACAGGGGGGTATGAGCAGTTCTTC
TRBJ2-7	TRBV28	NA	NA	CASSLRAYEQYF	TGTGCCAGCAGTTTACGGGCCTACGAGCAGTACTTC
TRBJ2-2	TRBV6-1	NA	NA	CASLIRDIDTGELFF	TGTGCCAGCCTGATCCGGGACATCGACACCGGGGAGCTGTTTTTT
TRBJ2-1	TRBV5-6	NA	NA	CASSFSVSSYNEQFF	TGTGCCAGCAGCTTCAGCGTAAGCTCCTACAATGAGCAGTTCTTC
TRBJ1-4	TRBV28	NA	NA	CASSLAGTRNEKLFF	TGTGCCAGCAGTTTAGCCGGGACACGAAATGAAAAACTGTTTTTT
TRBJ1-2	TRBV18	TRBD1	few	CASSPDRTGSGYTF	TGTGCCAGCTCACCCGACCGGACAGGGTCCGGCTACACCTTC
TRBJ2-3	TRBV2	TRBD2	NA	CASRIRGGTDTQYF	TGTGCCAGCAGAATACGGGGGGGCACAGATACGCAGTATTTT
TRBJ1-5	TRBV27	NA	NA	CASSFTINQPQHF	TGTGCCAGCAGTTTTACTATAAACCAGCCCCAGCATTTT
TRBJ2-7	TRBV7-2	NA	NA	CASSFSSGYEQYF	TGTGCCAGCAGCTTTTCGTCCGGCTACGAGCAGTACTTC
TRBJ1-2	TRBV5-6	NA	NA	CASSLPSGAYGYTF	TGTGCCAGCAGCCTACCCAGCGGGGCCTATGGCTACACCTTC
TRBJ2-7	TRBV29-1	NA	once	CSAGTLHEQYF	TGCAGCGCCGGGACACTCCACGAGCAGTACTTC
TRBJ2-2	TRBV28	TRBD1	few	CASSLWGQPNTGELFF	TGTGCCAGCAGTTTATGGGGACAGCCGAACACCGGGGAGCTGTTTTTT
TRBJ1-1	TRBV6-5	NA	NA	CASSYGGGVAEAFF	TGTGCCAGCAGTTACGGTGGCGGAGTCGCTGAAGCTTTCTTT
TRBJ1-2	TRBV7-6	NA	once	CASSPSGESRGYTF	TGTGCCAGCAGCCCTAGCGGGGAGTCCCGAGGCTACACCTTC
TRBJ2-1	TRBV7-9	TRBD2	NA	CASTTVGGLVNEQFF	TGTGCCAGCACCACGGTGGGGGGACTAGTAAATGAGCAGTTCTTC
TRBJ2-7	TRBV4-2	TRBD2	NA	CASSQVAGGSYEQYF	TGTGCCAGCAGCCAAGTTGCGGGGGGCTCCTACGAGCAGTACTTC
TRBJ1-1	TRBV30	NA	NA	CACIRNTEAFF	TGTGCCTGTATCAGGAACACTGAAGCTTTCTTT
TRBJ1-6	TRBV4-1	NA	NA	CASSQDFKRGSYNSPLHF	TGCGCCAGCAGCCAAGATTTCAAGCGAGGGTCCTATAATTCACCCCTCCACTTT
TRBJ2-5	TRBV25-1	NA	few	CASSDFRGWDQETQYF	TGTGCCAGCAGTGATTTTCGGGGTTGGGATCAAGAGACCCAGTACTTC
TRBJ2-1	TRBV7-9	TRBD1	NA	CASSQGTGVGGEQFF	TGTGCCAGCAGCCAGGGGACAGGGGTAGGTGGTGAGCAGTTCTTC
TRBJ1-1	TRBV20-1	NA	once	CSAAGDTEAFF	TGCAGTGCTGCAGGGGACACTGAAGCTTTCTTT
TRBJ2-2	TRBV11-2	NA	NA	CASSLEIGTNTGELFF	TGTGCCAGCAGCTTAGAAATCGGGACAAACACCGGGGAGCTGTTTTTT
TRBJ2-3	TRBV6-6	NA	NA	CASSPGADTQYF	TGTGCCAGCAGTCCAGGGGCAGATACGCAGTATTTT
TRBJ2-7	TRBV6-1	NA	NA	CASRGAGYEQYF	TGTGCCAGCAGAGGGGCAGGGTACGAGCAGTACTTC
TRBJ1-2	TRBV14	TRBD1	NA	CASSQGQGATYGYTF	TGTGCCAGCAGCCAGGGACAGGGGGCAACCTATGGCTACACCTTC
TRBJ2-7	TRBV28	NA	NA	CASSGVGAYEQYF	TGTGCCAGCAGTGGGGTAGGGGCCTACGAGCAGTACTTC
TRBJ1-5	TRBV28	TRBD1	NA	CASSTTGVQPQHF	TGTGCCAGCAGTACCACAGGGGTTCAGCCCCAGCATTTT
TRBJ2-2	TRBV10-3	NA	NA	CAISEGAQVTGELFF	TGTGCCATCAGTGAGGGGGCGCAGGTAACCGGGGAGCTGTTTTTT
TRBJ2-7	TRBV28	NA	NA	CASTQGGTDYEQYF	TGTGCCAGCACGCAGGGGGGAACCGACTACGAGCAGTACTTC
TRBJ2-7	TRBV19	TRBD1	NA	CASTGTGDYEQYF	TGTGCCAGTACCGGGACAGGGGATTACGAGCAGTACTTC
TRBJ2-7	TRBV19	TRBD1	NA	CASSKKPGTGSEQYF	TGTGCCAGTAGTAAAAAGCCCGGGACAGGATCCGAGCAGTACTTC
TRBJ2-2	TRBV9	TRBD2	NA	CASSVGASGSITGELFF	TGTGCCAGCAGCGTAGGGGCTAGCGGGAGTATTACCGGGGAGCTGTTTTTT
TRBJ1-2	TRBV19	TRBD1	NA	CASSIRTAGGFNYGYTF	TGTGCCAGTAGTATCCGGACCGCAGGGGGCTTTAACTATGGCTACACCTTC
TRBJ1-1	TRBV4-1	TRBD1	NA	CASSQAPSGTGNTEAFF	TGCGCCAGCAGCCAAGCGCCGTCCGGGACAGGGAACACTGAAGCTTTCTTT
TRBJ1-1	TRBV27	TRBD1	NA	CASSPNRGWTEAFF	TGTGCCAGCAGCCCCAACAGGGGATGGACTGAAGCTTTCTTT